The 22 T cell receptor beta chains below were found in one sample sequenced in a study of T cell responses to AZD1222 COVID-19 vaccine. Libraries were prepared by immunoSEQ multiplex PCR; TCRdb keeps only in-frame clonotypes and omits some of them. The sample carries some 81,000 clones, more than 70% recorded once. The material sequenced was peripheral blood, taken 28 days after the second AZD1222 dose. The receptors derive from an adult who received the AZD1222 COVID-19 vaccine.

This chain uses TRBV29-1 with TRBJ2-2; no definite D call. CDR3 size: 14 residues. The V and J ends lost 4 bases and 5 bases respectively, with 14 bases between them. Per germline, CDR1 SQVTM and CDR2 ANQGSEA. The CDR3 sequence: CSVAWARRTGELFF. The CDR3 coding sequence is TGCAGCGTTGCTTGGGCCAGAAGGACCGGGGAGCTGTTTTTT.

This clone was counted a few times. The chain has TRBV19 and TRBJ1-6; D gene unclear. Germline-derived CDR1 and CDR2 are LNHDA and SQIVND (reference sequence). V lost 2 bases, J lost 19 bases, and 15 bases lay in between. This CDR3 region has 12 residues. CDR3 region: CASSIMGGLRHF. The CDR3 nucleotides are TGTGCCAGTAGTATAATGGGAGGGTTACGGCACTTT.

The CDR3 reads CASRYAGGSYNEQFF. The CDR3 DNA is TGTGCCAGCAGGTATGCAGGCGGCTCCTACAATGAGCAGTTCTTC. The rearrangement links TRBV25-1 to TRBJ2-1, with no clear D. Germline CDR1 MGHDK, CDR2 SYGVNS. Trimming removed 6 bases from V and 0 bases from J, with 12 bases in between. CDR3 length: 15 amino acids.

In its sample, this clone was seen once. Other DNA sequences in this sample translate to the same CDR3. This chain's CDR3 is CASSLGGNYGYTF. Written as DNA, the CDR3 is TGTGCCAGCAGTTTGGGGGGGAACTATGGCTACACCTTC. V and J are TRBV28 and TRBJ1-2; perhaps TRBD1 as D (5 bases). The CDR3 totals 13 residues. Trimming pared 3 bases from V and 2 bases from J, leaving 7 bases between. Germline CDR1 reads MDHEN; CDR2 reads SYDVKM.

The CDR3 is CASSRHGEGLYEQYF. The CDR3 bases are TGTGCCAGCAGCCGCCATGGGGAGGGACTCTACGAGCAGTACTTC. The chain combines TRBV28 with TRBJ2-7; 7 bases map to TRBD2. The CDR3 has 15 amino acids. CDR1 MDHEN and CDR2 SYDVKM come from the germline V gene. V lost 6 bases to trimming and J lost 3 bases; unmatched junction nucleotides: 11. The whole variable domain, remainder taken from reference TRBV28 and TRBJ2-7, is DVKVTQSSRYLVKRTGEKVFLECVQDMDHENMFWYRQDPGLGLRLIYFSYDVKMKEKGDIPEGYSVSREKKERFSLILESASTNQTSMYLCASSRHGEGLYEQYFGPGTRLTVT.

The J gene is TRBJ2-3, the V gene TRBV2; possible D gene TRBD2, 5 bases. Germline CDR1 is SNHLY and CDR2 is FYNNEI. The length of the CDR3 is 14 residues. V was cut by 6 bases and J by 0 bases, with 10 bases left in between. CDR3 residues: CASSERRSTDTQYF. The CDR3 nucleotides are TGTGCCAGCAGCGAGCGGAGGAGCACAGATACGCAGTATTTT.

V and J are TRBV11-2 and TRBJ2-7; a possible D gene is TRBD2 (6 bases). CDR1 is SGHAT, CDR2 FQNNGV, per germline. The CDR3 is 18 residues long. Trimming shortened V by 5 bases and J by 0 bases, and 23 bases separated the two germline ends. CDR3 region: CASSRPWGSGPLSYEQYF. Written as DNA, the CDR3 is TGTGCCAGCAGCCGACCCTGGGGTAGCGGTCCACTCTCCTACGAGCAGTACTTC.

This chain links TRBV11-2 with TRBJ2-3, with 7 bases aligning to TRBD2. From germline, CDR1 is SGHAT and CDR2 FQNNGV. With V trimmed by 7 bases and J by 6 bases, 10 bases remained unmatched. The CDR3 runs 14 residues. The CDR3 nucleotides are TGTGCCAGCACTCCTGCCGCGCGGGGGGATACGCAGTATTTT. This translates into CASTPAARGDTQYF.

The chain recombines TRBV4-1 with TRBJ2-2; possible D gene TRBD1, 6 bases. V lost 0 bases, J lost 3 bases, and 8 bases lay in between. Germline values: CDR1 MGHRA, CDR2 YSYEKL. This CDR3 is built from 15 residues. The CDR3 protein is CASSQDYRDTGELFF. In DNA, the CDR3 is TGCGCCAGCAGCCAAGATTACAGGGACACCGGGGAGCTGTTTTTT.

This clone was seen more than once but under ten times. This chain links TRBV5-1 with TRBJ1-1; the D gene is possibly TRBD1 (5 bases). Germline CDR1 reads SGHRS; CDR2 reads YFSETQ. V was shortened by 4 bases and J by 6 bases, with 16 bases between the two germline ends. The CDR3 contains 14 residues. The CDR3 protein is CASSPTHQGAEAFF. CDR3 sequence (DNA): TGCGCCAGCAGCCCTACCCATCAGGGTGCTGAAGCTTTCTTT.

This chain connects TRBV28 to TRBJ1-4; a weak D match, TRBD1 (5 bases). V was cut by 7 bases and J by 0 bases, with 9 bases left in between. Looked up from germline, CDR1 is MDHEN and CDR2 is SYDVKM. The CDR3 runs 14 residues. In nucleotides, the CDR3 is TGTGCCAGCACCCCAGGGACAACTAATGAAAAACTGTTTTTT. It yields the protein CASTPGTTNEKLFF.

This rearrangement joins TRBV7-9 to TRBJ2-7; either TRBD1 or TRBD2 may fit D (5 bases each). Germline V gene sequence: CDR1 SEHNR, CDR2 FQNEAQ (reference sequence). CDR3 size: 15 residues. Trimming took off 5 bases at V and 0 bases at J, with 14 bases between the two ends. This chain's CDR3 is CASSPKWGTSYEQYF. The CDR3 DNA is TGTGCCAGCAGCCCTAAGTGGGGGACCTCCTACGAGCAGTACTTC.

The V call is TRBV6-6, the J call TRBJ1-3; TRBD1 might be the D (5 bases). This CDR3 comprises 13 residues. Trimming removed 2 bases from V and 5 bases from J, with 7 bases in between. The germline gives CDR1 MNHNY, CDR2 SVGAGI (reference sequence). The CDR3 reads CASSYEGRNTIYF. Written as DNA, the CDR3 is TGTGCCAGCAGTTACGAGGGGCGAAACACCATATATTTT.

The chain recombines TRBV18 with TRBJ1-4, with D perhaps TRBD1 (5 bases). Germline CDR1 reads KGHSH; CDR2 reads LQKENI. Trimming stripped 1 base from V and 7 bases from J, with 10 bases between. This CDR3 is 14 amino acids long. For the CDR3, the DNA is TGTGCCAGCTCACCACTGGGGCTGGGTGAAAAACTGTTTTTT. It encodes CASSPLGLGEKLFF.

The CDR3, as DNA: TGTGCCAGCAGTATCGGACAGCCATATTCTGGAAACACCATATATTTT. Amino acids: CASSIGQPYSGNTIYF. The chain carries TRBV6-6 and TRBJ1-3; TRBD1 is a possible D gene (6 bases). Germline V gene data show CDR1 as MNHNY and CDR2 as SVGAGI (reference sequence). The CDR3 consists of 16 residues. The ends were cut back, 5 bases at V and 1 base at J, with 15 bases in the middle.

This sequence joins TRBV3-1 (or the pseudogene TRBV3-2) and TRBJ2-7; D is possibly TRBD2 (6 bases). Germline V gene sequence: CDR1 LGHDT, CDR2 YNNKEL (reference sequence). The V end lost 0 bases, the J end lost 6 bases, and 18 bases lay between the germline ends. This CDR3 is built from 16 residues. This CDR3 is CASSQESTAPGAEQYF. The CDR3 bases are TGTGCCAGCAGCCAAGAAAGCACCGCACCGGGAGCCGAGCAGTACTTC.

Written as DNA, the CDR3 is TGTGCCAGCAGCGTAGTCGGGGCTGGAAACACCATATATTTT. Protein sequence: CASSVVGAGNTIYF. The chain recombines TRBV9 with TRBJ1-3; D remains unclear. CDR3 size: 14 residues. Trimming left V 0 bases short and J 2 bases short, with 6 bases between. The germline V gene encodes CDR1 SGDLS and CDR2 YYNGEE.

The chain is built from TRBV29-1 and TRBJ2-7; TRBD2 might be the D (6 bases). Germline values: CDR1 SQVTM, CDR2 ANQGSEA. Trimming removed 7 bases from V and 0 bases from J, with 16 bases in between. The CDR3 contains 14 residues. The CDR3 region is CSATTSSGSYEQYF. CDR3 coding DNA: TGCAGCGCCACAACTAGCTCAGGCTCCTACGAGCAGTACTTC.

V is TRBV5-1 and J is TRBJ1-1; possibly TRBD1 for D (5 bases). The length of the CDR3 is 15 residues. V shed 4 bases and J shed 5 bases, with 18 bases lying between them. Germline V CDR1 and CDR2: SGHRS, YFSETQ. CDR3 DNA sequence: TGCGCCAGCAGCGCCTCGGGCAGGGTGGAAACTGAAGCTTTCTTT. This sequence encodes CASSASGRVETEAFF.

The CDR3 loop is CASSGTFGQYF. The CDR3 nucleotides read TGCGCCAGCAGCGGCACCTTCGGGCAGTACTTC. The J gene is TRBJ2-7, the V gene TRBV5-1; no firm D call. Germline CDR1 reads SGHRS; CDR2 reads YFSETQ. V was shortened by 4 bases and J by 9 bases, with 11 bases between the two germline ends. The CDR3 is 11 residues long.

This clone showed up just once. One end of the junction does not line up with germline, which may come from a read error. The chain is built from TRBV6-4 and TRBJ1-1; TRBD1 is a possible D gene (6 bases). Per germline, CDR1 MRHNA and CDR2 SNTAGT. The CDR3 is 14 residues long. CDR3 loop: CTSSDQGGSTEAFF. The CDR3, as DNA: TGTACCAGCAGTGACCAAGGGGGGAGCACTGAAGCTTTCTTT.

The CDR3 DNA follows: TGTGCCAGCAGTTCGGACAGGGCAGGTCGTAGAGAGACCCAGTACTTC. Residues: CASSSDRAGRRETQYF. The gene calls are TRBV6-2 or TRBV6-3 and TRBJ2-5; 8 positions agree with TRBD1. CDR1 MNHEY and CDR2 SVGEGT come from the germline V gene. This CDR3 contains 16 residues. V trimming: 4 bases; J trimming: 4 bases; junction bases outside the gene matches: 11.